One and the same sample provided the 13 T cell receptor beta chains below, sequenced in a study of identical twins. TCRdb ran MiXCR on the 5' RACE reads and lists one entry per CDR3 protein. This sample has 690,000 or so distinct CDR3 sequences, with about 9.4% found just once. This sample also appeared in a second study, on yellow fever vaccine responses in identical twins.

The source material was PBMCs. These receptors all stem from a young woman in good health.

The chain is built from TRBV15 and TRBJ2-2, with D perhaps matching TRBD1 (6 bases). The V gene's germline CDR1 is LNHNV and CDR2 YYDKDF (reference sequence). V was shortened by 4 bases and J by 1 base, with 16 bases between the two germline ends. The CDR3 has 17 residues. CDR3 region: CATSNPLGTKNTGELFF. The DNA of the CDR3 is TGTGCCACCAGCAACCCCCTGGGGACAAAGAACACCGGGGAGCTGTTTTTT.

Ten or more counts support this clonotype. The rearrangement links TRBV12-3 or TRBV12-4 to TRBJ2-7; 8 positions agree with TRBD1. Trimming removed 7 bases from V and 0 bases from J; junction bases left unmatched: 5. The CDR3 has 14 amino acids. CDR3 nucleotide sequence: TGTGCCAGCAAAGACAGGGGCACCTCCTACGAGCAGTACTTC. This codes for CASKDRGTSYEQYF.

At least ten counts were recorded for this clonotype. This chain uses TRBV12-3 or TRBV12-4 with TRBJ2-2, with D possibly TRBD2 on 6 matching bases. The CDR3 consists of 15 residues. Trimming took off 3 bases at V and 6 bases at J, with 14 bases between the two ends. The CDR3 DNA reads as TGTGCCAGCAGTTTTCAAAGGACTACGGCCGGGGAGCTGTTTTTT. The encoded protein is CASSFQRTTAGELFF.

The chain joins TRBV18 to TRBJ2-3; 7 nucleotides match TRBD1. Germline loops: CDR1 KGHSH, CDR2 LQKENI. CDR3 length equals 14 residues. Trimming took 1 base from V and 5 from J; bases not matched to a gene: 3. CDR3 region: CASSPLNRGDTQYF. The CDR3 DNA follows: TGTGCCAGCTCACCACTGAACAGGGGAGATACGCAGTATTTT.

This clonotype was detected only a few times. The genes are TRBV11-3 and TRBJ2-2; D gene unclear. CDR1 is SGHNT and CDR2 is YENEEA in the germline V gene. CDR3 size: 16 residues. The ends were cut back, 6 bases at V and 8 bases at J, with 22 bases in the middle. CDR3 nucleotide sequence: TGTGCCAGCAGTCCCGGCGTCGGAAGATTTGCAGGGGAGCTGTTTTTT. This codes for CASSPGVGRFAGELFF.

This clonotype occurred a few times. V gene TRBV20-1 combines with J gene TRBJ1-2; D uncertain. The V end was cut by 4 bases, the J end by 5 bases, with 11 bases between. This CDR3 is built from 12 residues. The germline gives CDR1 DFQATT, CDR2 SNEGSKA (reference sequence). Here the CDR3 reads CSAIIAPYGYTF. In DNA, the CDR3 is TGCAGTGCTATTATTGCACCTTATGGCTACACCTTC.

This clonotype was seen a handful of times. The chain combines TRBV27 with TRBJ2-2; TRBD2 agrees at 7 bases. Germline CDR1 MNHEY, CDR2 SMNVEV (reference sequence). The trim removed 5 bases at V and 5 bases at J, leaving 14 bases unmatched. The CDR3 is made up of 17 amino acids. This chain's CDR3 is CASSTYLADLGTGELFF. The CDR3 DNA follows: TGTGCCAGCAGTACCTACCTAGCGGACCTGGGAACCGGGGAGCTGTTTTTT.

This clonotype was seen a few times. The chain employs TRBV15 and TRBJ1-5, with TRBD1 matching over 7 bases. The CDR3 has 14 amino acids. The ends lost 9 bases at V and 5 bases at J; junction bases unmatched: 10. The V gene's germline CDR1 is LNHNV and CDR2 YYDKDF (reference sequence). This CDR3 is CATGQARVDQPQHF. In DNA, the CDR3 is TGTGCCACTGGACAGGCCAGAGTGGATCAGCCCCAGCATTTT.

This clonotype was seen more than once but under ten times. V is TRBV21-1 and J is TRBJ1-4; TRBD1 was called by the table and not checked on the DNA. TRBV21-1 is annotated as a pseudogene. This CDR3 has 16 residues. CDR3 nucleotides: TGTGCCAGCAGCAAAGTCAAACAGGGGCCTAATGAAAAACTGTTTTTT. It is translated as CASSKVKQGPNEKLFF.

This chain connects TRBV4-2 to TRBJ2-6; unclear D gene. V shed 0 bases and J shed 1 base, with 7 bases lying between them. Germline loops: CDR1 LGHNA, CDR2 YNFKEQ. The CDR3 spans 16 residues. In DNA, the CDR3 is TGTGCCAGCAGCCAAGAGTGGGCGTCTGGGGCCAACGTCCTGACTTTC. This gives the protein CASSQEWASGANVLTF.

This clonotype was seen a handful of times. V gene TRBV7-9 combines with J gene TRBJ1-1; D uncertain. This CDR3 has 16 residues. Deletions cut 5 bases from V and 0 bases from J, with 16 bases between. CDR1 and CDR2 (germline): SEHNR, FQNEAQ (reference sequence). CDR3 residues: CASSPLDTPMNTEAFF. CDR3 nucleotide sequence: TGTGCCAGCAGCCCCCTAGATACCCCCATGAACACTGAAGCTTTCTTT.

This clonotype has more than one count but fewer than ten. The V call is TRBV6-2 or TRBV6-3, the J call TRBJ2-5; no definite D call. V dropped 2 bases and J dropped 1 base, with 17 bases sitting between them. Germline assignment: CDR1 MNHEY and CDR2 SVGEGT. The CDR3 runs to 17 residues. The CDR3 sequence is CASSYVGPPASQETQYF. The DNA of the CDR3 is TGTGCCAGCAGTTACGTCGGGCCCCCGGCCAGCCAAGAGACCCAGTACTTC.

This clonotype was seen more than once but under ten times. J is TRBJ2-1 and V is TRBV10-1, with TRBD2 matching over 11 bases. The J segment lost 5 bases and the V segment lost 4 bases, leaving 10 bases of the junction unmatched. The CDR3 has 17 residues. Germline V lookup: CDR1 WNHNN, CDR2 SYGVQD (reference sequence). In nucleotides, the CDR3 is TGCGCCAGCAGTGGGGGTCCTCTACTAGCGGGGGACAATGAGCAGTTCTTC. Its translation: CASSGGPLLAGDNEQFF.